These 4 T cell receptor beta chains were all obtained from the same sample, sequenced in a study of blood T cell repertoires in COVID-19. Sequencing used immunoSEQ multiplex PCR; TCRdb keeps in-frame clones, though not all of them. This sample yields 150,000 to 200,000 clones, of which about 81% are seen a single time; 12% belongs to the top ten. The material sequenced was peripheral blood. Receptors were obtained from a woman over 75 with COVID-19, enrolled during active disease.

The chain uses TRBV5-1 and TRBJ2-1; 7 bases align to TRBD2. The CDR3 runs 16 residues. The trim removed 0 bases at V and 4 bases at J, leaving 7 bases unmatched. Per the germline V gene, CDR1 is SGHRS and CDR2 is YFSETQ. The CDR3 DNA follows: TGCGCCAGCAGCTTGGAGGGGCTAGCGGCTTACAATGAGCAGTTCTTC. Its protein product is CASSLEGLAAYNEQFF.

The CDR3 loop is CASSLSTSGAYEQYF. The CDR3 DNA follows: TGTGCCAGCAGTTTATCCACTAGCGGGGCTTACGAGCAGTACTTC. The rearrangement uses TRBV27 and TRBJ2-7; TRBD2 agrees at 10 bases. The CDR3 has 15 residues. The V segment lost 0 bases and the J segment 4 bases; nucleotides outside the gene matches: 3. Germline CDR1 is MNHEY and CDR2 is SMNVEV (reference sequence).

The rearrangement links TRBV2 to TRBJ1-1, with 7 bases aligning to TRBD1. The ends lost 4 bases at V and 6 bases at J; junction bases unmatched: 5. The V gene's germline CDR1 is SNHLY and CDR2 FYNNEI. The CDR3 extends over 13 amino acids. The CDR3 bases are TGTGCCAGCAGTGTACAGGGGCCGGCTGAAGCTTTCTTT. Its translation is CASSVQGPAEAFF.

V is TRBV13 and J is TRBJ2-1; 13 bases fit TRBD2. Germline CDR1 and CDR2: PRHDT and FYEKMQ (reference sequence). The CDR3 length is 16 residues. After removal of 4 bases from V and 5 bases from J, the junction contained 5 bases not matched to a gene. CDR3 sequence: CASSSTGTSGNNEQFF. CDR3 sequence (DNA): TGTGCCAGCAGCTCTACCGGGACTAGCGGGAACAATGAGCAGTTCTTC.